The 3 T cell receptor beta chains presented below share a single source sample, sequenced in a study of neoadjuvant anti-PD-1 for oral cavity cancer (dated by TCRdb to the early 2020s). The sample's time point label, in plain terms: before neoadjuvant nivolumab. The library was obtained by the immunoSEQ multiplex PCR assay. TCRdb's version of the immuneACCESS table is confined to in-frame rearrangements and falls short of the full clone set. An unresolved V gene accounts for under half of the shortfall where checked; the remainder is of unknown origin. Within this sample are some 13,000 clones, with roughly 60% of them counted one time only. The ten largest clones capture around 6.8% of the sample. Sequencing was performed on tumor tissue, taken before nivolumab (anti-PD-1) treatment. The receptor source for this set is a person aged 35-79 years with oral cavity squamous cell carcinoma. The donor label of this sample is uncertain.

The rearrangement joins TRBV5-6 to TRBJ2-3, with TRBD2 matching 8 bases. The CDR3 spans 15 residues. Germline values: CDR1 SGHDT, CDR2 YYEEEE. The J segment lost 3 bases and the V segment lost 5 bases, leaving 8 bases of the junction unmatched. The CDR3 reads CASSRPGGRTDTQYF. The CDR3 nucleotides read TGTGCCAGCAGTCGGCCGGGGGGGCGTACAGATACGCAGTATTTT.

The genes are TRBV9 and TRBJ2-7; D remains unclear. The CDR3 consists of 14 residues. V was shortened by 0 bases and J by 0 bases, with 7 bases between the two germline ends. Germline CDR1 is SGDLS and CDR2 is YYNGEE. The CDR3 DNA follows: TGTGCCAGCAGCGTAGGATGGACCTCCTACGAGCAGTACTTC. Protein sequence: CASSVGWTSYEQYF. Based on the CDR3 plus reference TRBV9 and TRBJ2-7, the full variable domain is DSGVTQTPKHLITATGQRVTLRCSPRSGDLSVYWYQQSLDQGLQFLIQYYNGEERAKGNILERFSAQQFPDLHSELNLSSLELGDSALYFCASSVGWTSYEQYFGPGTRLTVT.

The V gene is TRBV4-2, the J gene TRBJ2-2; 11 nucleotides agree with TRBD1. This CDR3 contains 17 residues. The J segment lost 4 bases and the V segment lost 3 bases, leaving 7 bases of the junction unmatched. Germline CDR1 is LGHNA and CDR2 is YNFKEQ. This CDR3 reads CASSHPGQGVSTGELFF. CDR3 in DNA: TGTGCCAGCAGCCACCCGGGACAGGGGGTCAGCACCGGGGAGCTGTTTTTT.